One sample yielded the 10 T cell receptor beta chains listed below, sequenced in a study of T cell changes during pregnancy in multiple sclerosis. The protocol was immunoSEQ multiplex PCR, while the TCRdb copy is restricted to in-frame clones and leaves out a portion. The repertoire consists of more than 45,000 clones, with 90% to 95% occurring once and the leading ten covering more than 0.45%. The sequencing here drew on CD4+ T cells from peripheral blood mononuclear cells, taken in the first trimester of pregnancy. These receptors were taken from a female donor with multiple sclerosis, enrolled in a pregnancy study.

The rearrangement links TRBV9 to TRBJ2-3, with no clear D. This CDR3 has 15 residues. Germline CDR1 and CDR2: SGDLS and YYNGEE. Trimming removed 1 base from V and 2 bases from J, with 11 bases in between. In DNA, the CDR3 is TGTGCCAGCAGCGTAAGTGCGGAGCACACAGATACGCAGTATTTT. Encoded protein: CASSVSAEHTDTQYF.

V is TRBV9 and J is TRBJ2-5; D remains unclear. The length of the CDR3 is 14 residues. The germline V gene has CDR1 SGDLS and CDR2 YYNGEE. Trimming took 3 bases from V and 4 from J, leaving 13 bases between them. CDR3 in DNA: TGTGCCAGCAGCGCCTCTAGAGGTGGAGAGACCCAGTACTTC. The encoded protein is CASSASRGGETQYF.

CDR3 bases: TGTGCCAGCAGTTCCCCGCCTGGGCGGCAGTACTTC. Translated, it gives CASSSPPGRQYF. The genes are TRBV28 and TRBJ2-7; D gene unclear. Germline CDR1 and CDR2: MDHEN and SYDVKM. With 4 bases removed from V and 9 bases from J, the gap between germline ends came to 13 bases. The CDR3 length is 12 residues.

The rearrangement uses TRBV9 and TRBJ1-1; D is possibly TRBD1 (5 bases). Trimming took 3 bases from V and 7 from J, leaving 13 bases between them. This CDR3 is built from 13 residues. CDR1 SGDLS and CDR2 YYNGEE come from the germline V gene. CDR3 in amino acids: CASSARVGGEAFF. CDR3 nucleotides: TGTGCCAGCAGCGCGCGGGTGGGGGGTGAAGCTTTCTTT.

The V and J genes are TRBV2 and TRBJ2-5; D is ambiguous. In germline, CDR1 is SNHLY, CDR2 FYNNEI. With 7 bases removed from V and 3 bases from J, the gap between germline ends came to 9 bases. This CDR3 spans 12 amino acids. The CDR3 DNA reads TGTGCCAGCACAATTACGGAAGAGACCCAGTACTTC. Translated, it gives CASTITEETQYF.

The J gene is TRBJ2-7, the V gene TRBV30, with 9 nucleotides matching TRBD1. Germline loops: CDR1 GTSNPN, CDR2 SVGIG (reference sequence). V gave up 5 bases and J gave up 0 bases; unmatched junction bases: 2. The CDR3 has 13 amino acids. The CDR3 spells CAWGTGHSYEQYF. CDR3 DNA: TGTGCCTGGGGGACAGGGCACTCCTACGAGCAGTACTTC.

The chain has TRBV25-1 and TRBJ1-2; unclear D gene. CDR1 and CDR2 from the germline V gene are MGHDK and SYGVNS. V lost 5 bases and J 5 bases, leaving 12 bases between the germline ends. This CDR3 comprises 13 residues. CDR3 region: CASSTRTGYGYTF. In DNA, the CDR3 is TGTGCCAGCAGTACCCGGACTGGTTATGGCTACACCTTC.

The chain combines TRBV25-1 with TRBJ2-3, with 7 bases matching TRBD1. CDR1 and CDR2 (germline): MGHDK, SYGVNS. Trimming cost V 8 bases and J 1 base; bases outside gene matches: 9. The CDR3 is 15 residues long. The DNA for the CDR3 is TGTGCCAGCTCCCCGCCCGGGACAGGCACAGATACGCAGTATTTT. Protein product: CASSPPGTGTDTQYF.

DNA of the CDR3: TGTGCCAGCAGGGCCGGGGGACCCCAAGAGACCCAGTACTTC. Protein product: CASRAGGPQETQYF. The rearrangement links TRBV6-1 to TRBJ2-5; D is perhaps TRBD2 (6 bases). The V end was cut by 6 bases, the J end by 1 base, with 12 bases between. Germline CDR1 is MNHNS and CDR2 is SASEGT. CDR3 size: 14 residues.

The CDR3 nucleotides are TGTGCCAGTTTGGCTAAACAGGGGCAGAAGGCTTTCTTT. This encodes CASLAKQGQKAFF. J is TRBJ1-1 and V is TRBV13; 7 nucleotides align to TRBD1. CDR3 length: 13 residues. Trimming took 9 bases from V and 11 from J; bases not matched to a gene: 15. Per germline, CDR1 PRHDT and CDR2 FYEKMQ (reference sequence).